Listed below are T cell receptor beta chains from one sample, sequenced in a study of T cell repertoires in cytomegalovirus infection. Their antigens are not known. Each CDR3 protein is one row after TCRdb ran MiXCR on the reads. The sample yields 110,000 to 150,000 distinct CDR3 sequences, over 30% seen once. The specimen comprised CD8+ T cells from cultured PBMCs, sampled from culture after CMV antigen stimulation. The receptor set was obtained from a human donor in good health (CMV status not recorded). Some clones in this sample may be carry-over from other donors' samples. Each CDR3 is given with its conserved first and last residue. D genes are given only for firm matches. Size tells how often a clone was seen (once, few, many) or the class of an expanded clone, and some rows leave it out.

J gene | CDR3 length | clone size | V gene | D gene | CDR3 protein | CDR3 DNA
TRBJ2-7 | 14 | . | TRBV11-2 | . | CASSFGGLSYEQYF | TGTGCCAGCAGCTTCGGGGGACTCTCCTACGAGCAGTACTTC
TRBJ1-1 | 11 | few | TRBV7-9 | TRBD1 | CASSRDRVAFF | TGTGCCAGCAGCCGGGACAGGGTGGCTTTCTTT
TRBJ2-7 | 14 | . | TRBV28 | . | CASSLKVGAAEQYF | TGTGCCAGCAGTTTAAAGGTCGGAGCTGCCGAGCAGTACTTC
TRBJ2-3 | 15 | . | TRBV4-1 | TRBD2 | CASSSLAGYTDTQYF | TGCGCCAGCAGCAGTCTAGCGGGGTACACAGATACGCAGTATTTT
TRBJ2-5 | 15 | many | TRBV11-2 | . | CASTLETEYQETQYF | TGTGCCAGCACCCTCGAGACGGAGTACCAAGAGACCCAGTACTTC
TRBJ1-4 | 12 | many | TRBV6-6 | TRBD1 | CASRSDRLELFF | TGTGCCAGCAGGTCGGACAGGTTGGAACTGTTTTTT
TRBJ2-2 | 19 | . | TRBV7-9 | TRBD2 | CASSSTLTSGGRRTGELFF | TGTGCCAGCAGCTCAACCTTGACTAGCGGGGGTAGGAGGACCGGGGAGCTGTTTTTT
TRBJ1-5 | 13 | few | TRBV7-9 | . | CASSPGSSQPQHF | TGTGCCAGCAGCCCCGGGAGTTCCCAGCCCCAGCATTTT
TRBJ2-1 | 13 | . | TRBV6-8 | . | CASSPDGFNEQFF | TGTGCCAGCAGTCCGGACGGGTTCAATGAGCAGTTCTTC
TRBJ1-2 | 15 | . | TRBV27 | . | CASSPGLYVDYGYTF | TGTGCCAGCAGTCCCGGGCTGTACGTAGACTATGGCTACACCTTC
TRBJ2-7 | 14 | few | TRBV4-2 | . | CASSQDGGGDEQYF | TGTGCCAGCAGCCAAGACGGAGGGGGCGACGAGCAGTACTTC
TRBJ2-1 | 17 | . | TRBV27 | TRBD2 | CASSLGTGLAGGVEQFF | TGTGCCAGCAGTTTGGGGACCGGACTAGCGGGGGGGGTTGAGCAGTTCTTC
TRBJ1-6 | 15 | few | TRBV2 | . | CASKEGSTSNSPLHF | TGTGCCAGCAAGGAGGGCTCCACAAGTAATTCACCCCTCCACTTT
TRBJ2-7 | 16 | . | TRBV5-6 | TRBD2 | CASSLAASGGSYEQYF | TGTGCCAGCAGCTTGGCGGCTAGCGGGGGGTCTTACGAGCAGTACTTC
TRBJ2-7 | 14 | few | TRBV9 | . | CASSVDGRYDEQYF | TGTGCCAGCAGCGTAGACGGACGATACGACGAGCAGTACTTC
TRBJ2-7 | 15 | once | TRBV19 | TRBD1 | CASSMGQGTGYEQYF | TGTGCCAGTAGTATGGGACAGGGAACGGGGTACGAGCAGTACTTC
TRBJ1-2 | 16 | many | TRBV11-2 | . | CASSLGPDPRNYGYTF | TGTGCCAGCAGCTTAGGTCCGGACCCAAGAAACTATGGCTACACCTTC
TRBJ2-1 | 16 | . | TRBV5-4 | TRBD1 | CASSFSGGGQHNEQFF | TGTGCCAGCAGCTTTTCAGGGGGCGGTCAGCACAATGAGCAGTTCTTC
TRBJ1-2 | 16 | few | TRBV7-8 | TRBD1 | CASSLAAGGGNYGYTF | TGTGCCAGCAGCTTAGCGGCAGGGGGCGGGAACTATGGCTACACCTTC
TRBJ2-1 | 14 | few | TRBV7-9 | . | CASSLVQGRDEQFF | TGTGCCAGCAGCTTAGTTCAGGGTAGGGATGAGCAGTTCTTC
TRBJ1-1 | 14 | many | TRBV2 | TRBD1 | CASSGTGDPTEAFF | TGTGCCAGCAGTGGGACAGGGGACCCCACTGAAGCTTTCTTT
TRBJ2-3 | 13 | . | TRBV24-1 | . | CATRPRGTDTQYF | TGTGCCACCAGACCCAGAGGCACAGATACGCAGTATTTT
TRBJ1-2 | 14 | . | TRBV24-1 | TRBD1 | CATSDPTGSYGYTF | TGTGCCACCAGTGATCCGACAGGGAGCTATGGCTACACCTTC